This T cell receptor (beta chain) was sequenced in a study of shared clonotypes between healthy human individuals. Every immunoSEQ plate was one replicate of a subset's evenly spread DNA. The table came from immunoSEQ multiplex PCR; TCRdb's copy has only in-frame clones and leaves some out. The data show roughly 2.4 million clones, roughly 95% seen once. The sequencing input was naive CD4+ T cells sorted from blood. The subset here: CD45RA+ positively selected. The receptor comes from a man in his late teens or twenties in good health.

As DNA, the CDR3 is TGTGCCAGCAGCGATGGATCTTACCCAAATCAGCCCCAGCATTTT. Translation: CASSDGSYPNQPQHF. The chain combines TRBV7-9 with TRBJ1-5; D unclear. The CDR3 loop spans 15 amino acids. Germline CDR1 is SEHNR and CDR2 is FQNEAQ (reference sequence). Trimming left V 5 bases short and J 4 bases short, with 15 bases between. Drawing the rest from reference TRBV7-9 and TRBJ1-5, the complete variable domain is DTGVSQNPRHKITKRGQNVTFRCDPISEHNRLYWYRQTLGQGPEFLTYFQNEAQLEKSRLLSDRFSAERPKGSFSTLEIQRTEQGDSAMYLCASSDGSYPNQPQHFGDGTRLSIL.